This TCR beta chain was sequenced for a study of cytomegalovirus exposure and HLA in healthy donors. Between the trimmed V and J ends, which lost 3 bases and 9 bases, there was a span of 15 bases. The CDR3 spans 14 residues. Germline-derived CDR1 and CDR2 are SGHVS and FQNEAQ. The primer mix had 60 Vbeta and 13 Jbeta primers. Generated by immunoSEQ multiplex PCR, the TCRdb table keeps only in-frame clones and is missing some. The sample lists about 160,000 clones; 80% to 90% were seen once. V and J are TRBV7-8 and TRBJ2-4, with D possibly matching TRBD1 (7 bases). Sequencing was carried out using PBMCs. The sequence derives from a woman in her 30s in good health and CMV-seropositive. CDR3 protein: CASSLTGRDGIQYF. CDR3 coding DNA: TGTGCCAGCAGCTTGACAGGGCGGGACGGCATTCAGTACTTC. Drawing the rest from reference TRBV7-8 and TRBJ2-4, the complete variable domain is GAGVSQSPRYKVAKRGQDVALRCDPISGHVSLFWYQQALGQGPEFLTYFQNEAQLDKSGLPSDRFFAERPEGSVSTLKIQRTQQEDSAVYLCASSLTGRDGIQYFGAGTRLSVL.